This TCR beta chain is from a study of blood T cell repertoires in COVID-19. Using immunoSEQ multiplex PCR, the repertoire was profiled, and TCRdb retains in-frame clones only, with some absent. Of 150,000 to 200,000 clones listed, around 79% are singletons. Cohort placement rested on clinical history that participants reported themselves. The germline gives CDR1 MDHEN, CDR2 SYDVKM. CDR3 length equals 18 residues. With 7 bases clipped from V and 2 bases from J, the junction kept 17 bases outside the gene matches. The rearrangement joins TRBV28 to TRBJ2-1, with 7 bases lining up with TRBD2. Sequencing was performed on PBMCs or T cells enriched from blood (not recorded which). The receptor was isolated from a man between 50 and 59 years old who had recovered from COVID-19. The CDR3 nucleotides are TGTGCCAGCACCATACTGGACGGTAGCGGGCCCACCTACAATGAGCAGTTCTTC. As protein: CASTILDGSGPTYNEQFF.